There are many counts of the clone carrying this T cell receptor (beta chain). CDR3 length: 13 amino acids. The germline V gene has CDR1 KGHSH and CDR2 LQKENI. Between the trimmed V and J ends, which lost 2 bases and 2 bases, there was a span of 6 bases. The time point here: healthy volunteer bleed at 2 weeks. Unfractionated whole blood yielded total RNA. TCRdb reprocessed the RACE reads via MiXCR and lists one record per CDR3 protein. Of around 130,000 distinct CDR3 sequences detected, roughly 9.5% appear once; the ten largest clones hold 1.5% to 2%. These data are taken from a study of human T cells and chemical hapten exposure.

J is TRBJ1-2 and V is TRBV18, with D unclear. The sample was whole blood. The clonotype originates from a male donor in good health. Some clones in this sample may be carry-over from other donors' samples. CDR3 DNA sequence: TGTGCCAGCTCACCAAAACAGAACTATGGCTACACCTTC. The encoded protein is CASSPKQNYGYTF.